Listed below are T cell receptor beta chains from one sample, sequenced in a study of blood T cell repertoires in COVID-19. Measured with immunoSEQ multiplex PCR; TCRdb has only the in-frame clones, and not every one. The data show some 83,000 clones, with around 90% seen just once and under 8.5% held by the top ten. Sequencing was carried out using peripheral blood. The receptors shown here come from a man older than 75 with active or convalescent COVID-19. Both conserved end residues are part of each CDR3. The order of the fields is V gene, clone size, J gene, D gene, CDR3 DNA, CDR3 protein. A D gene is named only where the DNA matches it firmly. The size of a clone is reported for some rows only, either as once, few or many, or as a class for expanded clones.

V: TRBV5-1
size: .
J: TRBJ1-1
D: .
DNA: TGCGCCAGCAGCTTGGCCCAGGGTGGCACTGAAGCTTTCTTT
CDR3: CASSLAQGGTEAFF

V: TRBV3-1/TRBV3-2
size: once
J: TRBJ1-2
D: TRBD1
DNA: TGTGCCAGCAGCCAAGGAGCAGGGGGCGTTAATGGCTACACCTTC
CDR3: CASSQGAGGVNGYTF

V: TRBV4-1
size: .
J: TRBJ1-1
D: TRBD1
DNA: TGCGCCAGCAGCCCGGGACAGGGATCGAACACTGAAGCTTTCTTT
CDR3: CASSPGQGSNTEAFF

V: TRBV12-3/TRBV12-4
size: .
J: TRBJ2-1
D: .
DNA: TGTGCCAGCAACAAACAGGTCACCAATGAGCAGTTCTTC
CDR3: CASNKQVTNEQFF

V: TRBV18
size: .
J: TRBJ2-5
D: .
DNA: TGTGCCAGCTCTCAAAATACAGGGTATGAGACCCAGTACTTC
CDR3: CASSQNTGYETQYF

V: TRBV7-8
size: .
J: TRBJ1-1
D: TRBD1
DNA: TGTGCCAGCGGCAGACAGGGGTTTACTGAAGCTTTCTTT
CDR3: CASGRQGFTEAFF

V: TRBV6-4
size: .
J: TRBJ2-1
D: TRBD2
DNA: TGTGCCAGCAGTGAAAGAGCTAGCGGGGACAATGAGCAGTTCTTC
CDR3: CASSERASGDNEQFF

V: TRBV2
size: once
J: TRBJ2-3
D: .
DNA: TGTGCCAGCACGAGCGAGGATACGCAGTATTTT
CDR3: CASTSEDTQYF

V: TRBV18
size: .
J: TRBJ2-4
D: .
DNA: TGTGCCAGCTCACCCAGACACGATCTAGCCAAAAACATTCAGTACTTC
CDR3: CASSPRHDLAKNIQYF

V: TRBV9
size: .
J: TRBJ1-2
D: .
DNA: TGTGCCAGCAGCCCGACCTTAGGGGTGGAGGGTGGCTACACCTTC
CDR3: CASSPTLGVEGGYTF

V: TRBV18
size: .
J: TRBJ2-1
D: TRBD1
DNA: TGTGCCAGCTCACCAAATATGCCCAGGACAGGGTCCTACAATGAGCAGTTCTTC
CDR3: CASSPNMPRTGSYNEQFF

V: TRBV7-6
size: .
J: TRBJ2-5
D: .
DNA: TGTGCCAGCAGCCCCAGACTCCGCGGGCAAGAGACCCAGTACTTC
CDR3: CASSPRLRGQETQYF

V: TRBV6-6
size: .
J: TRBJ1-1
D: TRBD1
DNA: TGTGCCAGCAGTCAACCAGTAGCTAGGGGGCGTGGGAACACTGAAGCTTTCTTT
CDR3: CASSQPVARGRGNTEAFF

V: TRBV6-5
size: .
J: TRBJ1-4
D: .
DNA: TGTGCCAGCAGTCAGGGGATTGGTGAAAAACTGTTTTTT
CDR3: CASSQGIGEKLFF

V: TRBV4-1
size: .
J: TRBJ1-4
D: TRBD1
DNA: TGCGCCAGCAGCCAAGTGGCTGGGACAGGGGTTGAAAAACTGTTTTTT
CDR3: CASSQVAGTGVEKLFF

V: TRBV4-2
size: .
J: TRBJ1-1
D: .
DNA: TGTGCCAGCAGCCCTCAAGACAGAAACACTGAAGCTTTCTTT
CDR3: CASSPQDRNTEAFF

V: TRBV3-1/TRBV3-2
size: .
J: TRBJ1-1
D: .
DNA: TGTGCCAGCAGCCAAGCAGGGAACACTGAAGCTTTCTTT
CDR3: CASSQAGNTEAFF

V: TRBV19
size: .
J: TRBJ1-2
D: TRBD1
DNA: TGTGCCAGTAGTATAGCCGGACAGGGTTTTGGCTACACCTTC
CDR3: CASSIAGQGFGYTF

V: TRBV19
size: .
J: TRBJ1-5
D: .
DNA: TGTGCCAGTAGTTTCGGCAGGGTCAATCAGCCCCAGCATTTT
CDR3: CASSFGRVNQPQHF

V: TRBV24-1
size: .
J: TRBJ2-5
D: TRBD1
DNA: TGTGCCACCAGTGACCCCGGACAGGGGGCGACGAAGACCCAGTACTTC
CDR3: CATSDPGQGATKTQYF

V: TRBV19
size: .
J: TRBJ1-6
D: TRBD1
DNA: TGTGCCAGTAGTCGGTGGACAGGGGGAGAATATAATTCACCCCTCCACTTT
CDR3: CASSRWTGGEYNSPLHF

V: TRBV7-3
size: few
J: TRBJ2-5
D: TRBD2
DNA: TGTGCCAGCAGCCCCGGGGACTACGAGGGCGAGACCCAGTACTTC
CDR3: CASSPGDYEGETQYF